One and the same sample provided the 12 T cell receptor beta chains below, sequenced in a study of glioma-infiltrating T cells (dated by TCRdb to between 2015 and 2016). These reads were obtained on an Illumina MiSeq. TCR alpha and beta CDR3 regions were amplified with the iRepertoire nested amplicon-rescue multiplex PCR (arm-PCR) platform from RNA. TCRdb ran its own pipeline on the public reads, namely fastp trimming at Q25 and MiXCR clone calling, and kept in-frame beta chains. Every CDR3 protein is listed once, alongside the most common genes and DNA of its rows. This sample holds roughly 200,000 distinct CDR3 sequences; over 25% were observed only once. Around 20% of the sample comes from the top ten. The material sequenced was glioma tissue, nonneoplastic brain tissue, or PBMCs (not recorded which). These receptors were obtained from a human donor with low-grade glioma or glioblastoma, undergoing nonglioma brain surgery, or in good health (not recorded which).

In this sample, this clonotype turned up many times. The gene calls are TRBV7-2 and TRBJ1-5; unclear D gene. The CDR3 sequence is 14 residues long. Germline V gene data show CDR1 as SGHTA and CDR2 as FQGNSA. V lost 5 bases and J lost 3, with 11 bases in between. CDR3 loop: CASSALGANQPQHF. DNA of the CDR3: TGTGCCAGCAGCGCCCTCGGCGCCAATCAGCCCCAGCATTTT.

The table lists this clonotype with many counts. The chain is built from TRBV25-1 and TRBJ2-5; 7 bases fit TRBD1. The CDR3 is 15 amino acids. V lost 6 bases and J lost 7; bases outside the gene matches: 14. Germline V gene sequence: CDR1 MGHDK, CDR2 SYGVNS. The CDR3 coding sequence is TGTGCCAGCAGCCTGACAGGGAAGGAGTCGCGGACCCAGTACTTC. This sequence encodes CASSLTGKESRTQYF.

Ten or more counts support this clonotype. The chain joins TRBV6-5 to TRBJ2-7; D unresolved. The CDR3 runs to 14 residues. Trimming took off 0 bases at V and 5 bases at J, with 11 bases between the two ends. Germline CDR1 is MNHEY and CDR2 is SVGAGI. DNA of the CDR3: TGTGCCAGCAGTTACTCGATGGGGAAAAACGAGCAGTACTTC. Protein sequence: CASSYSMGKNEQYF.

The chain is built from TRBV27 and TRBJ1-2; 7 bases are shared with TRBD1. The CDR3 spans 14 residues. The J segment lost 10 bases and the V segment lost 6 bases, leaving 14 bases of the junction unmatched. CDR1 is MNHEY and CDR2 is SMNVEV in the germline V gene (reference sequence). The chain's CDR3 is CASRPTGQNYNYTF. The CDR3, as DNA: TGTGCCAGCAGGCCGACAGGGCAAAACTATAACTACACCTTC.

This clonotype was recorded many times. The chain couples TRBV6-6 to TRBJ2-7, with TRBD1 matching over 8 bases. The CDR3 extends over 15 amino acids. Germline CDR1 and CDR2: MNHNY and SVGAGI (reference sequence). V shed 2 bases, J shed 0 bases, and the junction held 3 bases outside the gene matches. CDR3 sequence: CASSYGTGSSYEQYF. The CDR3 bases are TGTGCCAGCAGTTACGGGACAGGTAGCTCCTACGAGCAGTACTTC.

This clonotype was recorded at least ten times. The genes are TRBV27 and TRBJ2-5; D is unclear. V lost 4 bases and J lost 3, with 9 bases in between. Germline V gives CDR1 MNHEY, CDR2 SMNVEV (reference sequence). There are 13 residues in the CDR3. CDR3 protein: CASSSYSEETQYF. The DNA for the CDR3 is TGTGCCAGCAGTTCATATTCGGAAGAGACCCAGTACTTC.

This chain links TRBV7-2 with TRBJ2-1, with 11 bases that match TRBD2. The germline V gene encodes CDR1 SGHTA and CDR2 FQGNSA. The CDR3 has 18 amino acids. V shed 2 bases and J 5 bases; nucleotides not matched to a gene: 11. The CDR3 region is CASSLFEGGLADHNEQFF. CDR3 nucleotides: TGTGCCAGCAGCTTATTTGAGGGGGGACTAGCGGACCACAATGAGCAGTTCTTC.

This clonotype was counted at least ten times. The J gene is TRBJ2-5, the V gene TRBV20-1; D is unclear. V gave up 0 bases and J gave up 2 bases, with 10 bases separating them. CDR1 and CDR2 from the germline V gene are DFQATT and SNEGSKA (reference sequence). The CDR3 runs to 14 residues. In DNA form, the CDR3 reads TGCAGTGCTAGAGATTTGGCAGAGCAAGAGACCCAGTACTTC. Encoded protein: CSARDLAEQETQYF.

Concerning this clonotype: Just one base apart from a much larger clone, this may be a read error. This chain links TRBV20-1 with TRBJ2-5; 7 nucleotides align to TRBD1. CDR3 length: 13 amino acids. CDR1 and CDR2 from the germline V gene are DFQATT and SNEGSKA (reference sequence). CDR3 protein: CSARTGIQEAQYF. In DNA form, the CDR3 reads TGCAGTGCTAGGACAGGGATCCAAGAGGCCCAGTACTTC.

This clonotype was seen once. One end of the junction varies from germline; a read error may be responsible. CDR3 amino acids: CASTPPDGLYGYTF. CDR3 nucleotides: TGTGCCAGCACACCACCGGATGGCCTCTATGGCTACACCTTC. V usage is TRBV18 and J usage is TRBJ1-2; D is unclear. This CDR3 comprises 14 residues. Germline V gives CDR1 KGHSH, CDR2 LQKENI.

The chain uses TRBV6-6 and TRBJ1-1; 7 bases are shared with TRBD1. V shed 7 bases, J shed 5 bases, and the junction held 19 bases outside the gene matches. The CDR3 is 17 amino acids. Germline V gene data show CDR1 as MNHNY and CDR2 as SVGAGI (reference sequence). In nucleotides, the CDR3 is TGTGCCAGCACCATTGCAGGGGGTAAGATTCGGAGTACTGAAGCTTTCTTT. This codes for CASTIAGGKIRSTEAFF.

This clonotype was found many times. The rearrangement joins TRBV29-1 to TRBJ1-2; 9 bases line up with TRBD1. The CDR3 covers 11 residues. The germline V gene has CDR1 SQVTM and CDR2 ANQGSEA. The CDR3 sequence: CGGTGLFGYTF. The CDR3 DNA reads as TGCGGGGGGACAGGGCTTTTCGGCTACACCTTC.